This T cell receptor beta chain stems from a study of control samples from healthy donors and cancer patients. This clone was detected a few times. Profiled with immunoSEQ multiplex PCR; TCRdb holds only in-frame clones, not every one. The table has about 180,000 clones, more than 80% seen once. This receptor was obtained from a man younger than 45 in good health. Sequenced sample: blood.

Written as DNA, the CDR3 is TGTGCCAGCAGCTCCGGGTTGACCTACGAGCAGTACTTC. This encodes CASSSGLTYEQYF. The chain uses TRBV5-6 and TRBJ2-7; D ambiguous. Trimming removed 3 bases from V and 2 bases from J, with 9 bases in between. The CDR3 sequence is 13 residues long. In germline, CDR1 is SGHDT, CDR2 YYEEEE.